This is a list of T cell receptor beta chains from one sample in a study of cytomegalovirus exposure and HLA in healthy donors. Using immunoSEQ multiplex PCR, the repertoire was profiled, and TCRdb retains in-frame clones only, with some absent. In all, the sample yields just under 60,000 clones. Sequenced sample: PBMCs. These receptors were obtained from a male donor in good health and CMV-seronegative. CDR3s include the opening cysteine and the closing phenylalanine or tryptophan. The order of the fields is J gene, D gene, V gene, clone size, CDR3 protein, CDR3 DNA. D genes are given only for firm matches. Not all rows give a size; the values are once, few, many and, for expanded clones, a class.

j_call: TRBJ2-2; d_call: TRBD1; v_call: TRBV11-3; clone_size: .; cdr3_aa: CASSRQGPTNTGELFF; cdr3_nt: TGTGCCAGCAGTCGACAGGGCCCAACGAACACCGGGGAGCTGTTTTTT
j_call: TRBJ1-2; d_call: .; v_call: TRBV19; clone_size: .; cdr3_aa: CASSILQNYGYTF; cdr3_nt: TGTGCCAGTAGTATTTTACAGAACTATGGCTACACCTTC
j_call: TRBJ1-6; d_call: .; v_call: TRBV6-5; clone_size: .; cdr3_aa: CASGNGGRTNSPLHF; cdr3_nt: TGTGCCAGCGGGAACGGGGGGAGGACAAATTCACCCCTCCACTTT
j_call: TRBJ1-6; d_call: TRBD1; v_call: TRBV4-1; clone_size: .; cdr3_aa: CASSQGGGTVNSPLHF; cdr3_nt: TGCGCCAGCAGCCAAGGGGGTGGGACAGTTAATTCACCCCTCCACTTT
j_call: TRBJ2-4; d_call: TRBD2; v_call: TRBV7-2; clone_size: .; cdr3_aa: CASSFGGGAGGTKNIQYF; cdr3_nt: TGTGCCAGCAGCTTCGGCGGGGGGGCCGGAGGAACCAAAAACATTCAGTACTTC
j_call: TRBJ2-1; d_call: .; v_call: TRBV7-2; clone_size: .; cdr3_aa: CASSLAADDNEQFF; cdr3_nt: TGTGCCAGCAGCTTAGCTGCGGATGACAATGAGCAGTTCTTC
j_call: TRBJ1-2; d_call: .; v_call: TRBV5-4; clone_size: .; cdr3_aa: CASSPGKGSYGYTF; cdr3_nt: TGTGCCAGCAGCCCGGGAAAGGGAAGCTATGGCTACACCTTC
j_call: TRBJ1-4; d_call: .; v_call: TRBV14; clone_size: .; cdr3_aa: CASSTTTGSEKLFF; cdr3_nt: TGTGCCAGCAGCACCACAACAGGGAGTGAAAAACTGTTTTTT
j_call: TRBJ2-3; d_call: .; v_call: TRBV15; clone_size: .; cdr3_aa: CATSRPTGYTDTQYF; cdr3_nt: TGTGCCACCAGCAGACCTACCGGGTACACAGATACGCAGTATTTT
j_call: TRBJ2-5; d_call: .; v_call: TRBV6-1; clone_size: .; cdr3_aa: CASRGQGIRGETQYF; cdr3_nt: TGTGCCAGCAGGGGGCAGGGGATTCGAGGGGAGACCCAGTACTTC
j_call: TRBJ2-7; d_call: TRBD1; v_call: TRBV28; clone_size: .; cdr3_aa: CASSPRPTGRTSYEQYF; cdr3_nt: TGTGCCAGCAGTCCGCGACCGACAGGGCGGACCTCCTACGAGCAGTACTTC
j_call: TRBJ2-3; d_call: TRBD2; v_call: TRBV9; clone_size: .; cdr3_aa: CASSGGTSGRVVTDTQYF; cdr3_nt: TGTGCCAGCAGCGGCGGGACTAGCGGGAGAGTAGTGACAGATACGCAGTATTTT
j_call: TRBJ2-1; d_call: TRBD2; v_call: TRBV27; clone_size: .; cdr3_aa: CASREGLGSDLRFF; cdr3_nt: TGTGCCAGCAGGGAGGGACTAGGATCGGACTTGCGGTTCTTC
j_call: TRBJ2-7; d_call: .; v_call: TRBV7-9; clone_size: .; cdr3_aa: CASSSRQGLSSYEQYF; cdr3_nt: TGTGCCAGCAGCTCTCGACAAGGTTTGAGCTCCTACGAGCAGTACTTC
j_call: TRBJ2-5; d_call: TRBD2; v_call: TRBV7-9; clone_size: medium-sized; cdr3_aa: CASSLMGLAEEETQYF; cdr3_nt: TGTGCCAGCAGCTTAATGGGACTAGCGGAAGAAGAGACCCAGTACTTC
j_call: TRBJ2-7; d_call: .; v_call: TRBV28; clone_size: .; cdr3_aa: CASSFFAGSIYEQYF; cdr3_nt: TGTGCCAGCAGTTTCTTCGCAGGGTCGATCTACGAGCAGTACTTC
j_call: TRBJ2-1; d_call: TRBD1; v_call: TRBV5-1; clone_size: .; cdr3_aa: CASTTGAGGSYNEQFF; cdr3_nt: TGCGCCAGCACCACAGGGGCAGGGGGCTCCTACAATGAGCAGTTCTTC
j_call: TRBJ1-2; d_call: TRBD1; v_call: TRBV28; clone_size: .; cdr3_aa: CASSRTGGWGYGYTF; cdr3_nt: TGTGCCAGCAGTCGGACAGGGGGCTGGGGCTATGGCTACACCTTC
j_call: TRBJ1-5; d_call: .; v_call: TRBV7-9; clone_size: .; cdr3_aa: CASSPTGYSNQPQHF; cdr3_nt: TGTGCCAGCAGCCCGACGGGATATAGCAATCAGCCCCAGCATTTT
j_call: TRBJ2-6; d_call: .; v_call: TRBV7-2; clone_size: .; cdr3_aa: CASSSRTGRGSNGANVLTF; cdr3_nt: TGTGCCAGCAGCTCTCGCACAGGGAGGGGTTCGAATGGGGCCAACGTCCTGACTTTC
j_call: TRBJ1-2; d_call: .; v_call: TRBV28; clone_size: .; cdr3_aa: CASSPTIVGAQGYTF; cdr3_nt: TGTGCCAGCAGTCCTACAATTGTGGGGGCGCAAGGCTACACCTTC
j_call: TRBJ2-3; d_call: .; v_call: TRBV27; clone_size: .; cdr3_aa: CASRDRGGITDTQYF; cdr3_nt: TGTGCCAGCAGGGATCGGGGCGGGATCACAGATACGCAGTATTTT
j_call: TRBJ2-7; d_call: .; v_call: TRBV5-5; clone_size: .; cdr3_aa: CASSFLRDSSYEQYF; cdr3_nt: TGTGCCAGCAGCTTCCTCCGGGACTCATCCTACGAGCAGTACTTC
j_call: TRBJ1-2; d_call: TRBD1; v_call: TRBV7-2; clone_size: .; cdr3_aa: CASSLGQPILGYTF; cdr3_nt: TGTGCCAGCAGCTTGGGACAGCCAATCCTGGGCTACACCTTC
j_call: TRBJ1-2; d_call: .; v_call: TRBV30; clone_size: .; cdr3_aa: CAWSLGGGRSVGYTF; cdr3_nt: TGTGCCTGGAGCTTAGGGGGGGGGCGCTCGGTTGGCTACACCTTC
j_call: TRBJ2-7; d_call: .; v_call: TRBV9; clone_size: .; cdr3_aa: CASSVGLAALEQYF; cdr3_nt: TGTGCCAGCAGCGTAGGGCTAGCAGCCCTCGAGCAGTACTTC
j_call: TRBJ2-7; d_call: .; v_call: TRBV7-2; clone_size: .; cdr3_aa: CASSKAVSYEQYF; cdr3_nt: TGTGCCAGCTCCAAAGCGGTCAGCTACGAGCAGTACTTC
j_call: TRBJ1-6; d_call: .; v_call: TRBV4-3; clone_size: .; cdr3_aa: CASSQDRGSPLHF; cdr3_nt: TGCGCCAGCAGCCAAGACCGTGGTTCACCCCTACACTTT
j_call: TRBJ1-3; d_call: .; v_call: TRBV11-3; clone_size: .; cdr3_aa: CASSLYPAGLENNIYF; cdr3_nt: TGTGCCAGCAGCTTATATCCAGCGGGGCTTGAAAACAACATATATTTT
j_call: TRBJ2-2; d_call: TRBD2; v_call: TRBV7-3; clone_size: .; cdr3_aa: CASSPIAGGNVAGELFF; cdr3_nt: TGTGCCAGCAGCCCAATTGCGGGGGGGAATGTCGCCGGGGAGCTGTTTTTT
j_call: TRBJ2-2; d_call: .; v_call: TRBV9; clone_size: .; cdr3_aa: CASSALMAAGELFF; cdr3_nt: TGTGCCAGCAGCGCCTTAATGGCCGCCGGGGAGCTGTTTTTT
j_call: TRBJ2-5; d_call: TRBD1; v_call: TRBV18; clone_size: .; cdr3_aa: CASSRRDRGEETQYF; cdr3_nt: TGTGCCAGCTCGAGAAGAGACAGGGGGGAAGAGACCCAGTACTTC
j_call: TRBJ2-1; d_call: .; v_call: TRBV28; clone_size: .; cdr3_aa: CASKERASYNEQFF; cdr3_nt: TGTGCCAGCAAAGAGCGGGCCTCCTACAATGAGCAGTTCTTC
j_call: TRBJ1-3; d_call: .; v_call: TRBV10-3; clone_size: .; cdr3_aa: CASTVISGNTIYF; cdr3_nt: TGTGCCTCGACAGTCATCTCTGGAAACACCATATATTTT
j_call: TRBJ2-7; d_call: .; v_call: TRBV4-3; clone_size: .; cdr3_aa: CASSPYRTNSYEQYF; cdr3_nt: TGCGCCAGCAGCCCATACAGGACGAATAGCTACGAGCAGTACTTC
j_call: TRBJ2-7; d_call: .; v_call: TRBV28; clone_size: .; cdr3_aa: CASSLYGSGSLEQYF; cdr3_nt: TGTGCCAGCAGTTTATACGGTAGCGGTAGCCTCGAGCAGTACTTC
j_call: TRBJ2-7; d_call: TRBD1; v_call: TRBV28; clone_size: .; cdr3_aa: CASRSRGPRPRLGLKEQYF; cdr3_nt: TGTGCCAGCAGGAGCAGGGGGCCCCGCCCCCGACTAGGCCTCAAGGAGCAGTACTTC